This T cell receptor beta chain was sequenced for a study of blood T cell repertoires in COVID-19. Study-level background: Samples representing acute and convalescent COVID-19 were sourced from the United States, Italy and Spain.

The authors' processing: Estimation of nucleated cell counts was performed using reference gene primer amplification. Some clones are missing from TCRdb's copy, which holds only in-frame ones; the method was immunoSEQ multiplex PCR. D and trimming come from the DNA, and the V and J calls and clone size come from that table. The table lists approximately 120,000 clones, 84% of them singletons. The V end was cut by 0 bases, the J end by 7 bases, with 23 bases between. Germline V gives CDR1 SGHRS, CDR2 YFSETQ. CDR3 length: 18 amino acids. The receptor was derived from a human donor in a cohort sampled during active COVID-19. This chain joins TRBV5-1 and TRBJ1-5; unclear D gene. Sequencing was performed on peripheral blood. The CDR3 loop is CASSLGPESGGAGQPQHF. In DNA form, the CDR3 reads TGCGCCAGCAGCTTGGGCCCTGAGAGTGGTGGCGCCGGGCAGCCCCAGCATTTT. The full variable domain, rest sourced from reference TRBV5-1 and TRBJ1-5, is KAGVTQTPRYLIKTRGQQVTLSCSPISGHRSVSWYQQTPGQGLQFLFEYFSETQRNKGNFPGRFSGRQFSNSRSEMNVSTLELGDSALYLCASSLGPESGGAGQPQHFGDGTRLSIL.